One and the same sample provided the 10 T cell receptor beta chains below, sequenced in a study of OX40 agonist ivuxolimab in advanced cancers. Some clones are missing from TCRdb's copy, which holds only in-frame ones; the method was immunoSEQ multiplex PCR. The sample gives 50,000 to 65,000 clones, approximately 86% of which show up once; approximately 0.55% is in the top ten. Here the sequenced sample was CD4+ or CD8+ T cells sorted from blood, taken in a trial of the OX40 agonist ivuxolimab. The receptors here all came from an adult with an advanced solid tumor such as melanoma, head and neck, liver or kidney cancer.

The chain combines TRBV19 with TRBJ1-4; D is undetermined. Per germline, CDR1 LNHDA and CDR2 SQIVND (reference sequence). The ends were cut back, 5 bases at V and 4 bases at J, with 11 bases in the middle. CDR3 length: 14 residues. Here the CDR3 reads CASSPRAVNEKLFF. As DNA, the CDR3 is TGTGCCAGTAGTCCACGGGCCGTTAATGAAAAACTGTTTTTT.

This chain joins TRBV11-2 and TRBJ1-5; 9 nucleotides agree with TRBD1. CDR3 length: 17 amino acids. Unmatched junction bases numbered 11, after V lost 2 bases and J lost 6 bases. Germline CDR1 SGHAT, CDR2 FQNNGV. DNA of the CDR3: TGTGCCAGCAGCTTACTACGTTCGGGACAGGGCGGTCAGCCCCAGCATTTT. Translating it yields CASSLLRSGQGGQPQHF.

This clone was found a few times. Its ends do not fully match the called genes, so a read error is possible. The chain has TRBV4-3 and TRBJ1-2, with D unresolved. The germline CDR1 and CDR2 sequences are LGHNA and YSLEER. This CDR3 is 14 amino acids long. CDR3 residues: CASSQDTFAIRNNF. The CDR3 region has the DNA TGCGCCAGCAGCCAAGATACATTCGCGATCAGGAACAACTTC.

The chain is built from TRBV29-1 and TRBJ1-2, with D unresolved. Trimming removed 6 bases from V and 4 bases from J, with 3 bases in between. The V gene's germline CDR1 is SQVTM and CDR2 ANQGSEA. This CDR3 contains 9 residues. The CDR3 reads CSVGYGYTF. Written as DNA, the CDR3 is TGCAGCGTGGGCTATGGCTACACCTTC.

This rearrangement joins TRBV5-6 to TRBJ2-7; D is unresolved. Germline assignment: CDR1 SGHDT and CDR2 YYEEEE. This CDR3 spans 15 amino acids. With 4 bases removed from V and 5 bases from J, the gap between germline ends came to 19 bases. This CDR3 reads CASSNPGEPRNEQYF. The CDR3 DNA reads TGTGCCAGCAGCAACCCAGGAGAACCAAGGAACGAGCAGTACTTC.

The chain employs TRBV5-6 and TRBJ1-5, with D hard to call. Germline lookup yields CDR1 SGHDT and CDR2 YYEEEE. V shed 0 bases and J shed 0 bases, with 4 bases lying between them. The CDR3 runs 14 residues. The CDR3 DNA reads as TGTGCCAGCAGCTTGGACAGTAGCAATCAGCCCCAGCATTTT. This encodes CASSLDSSNQPQHF.

The chain is built from TRBV4-3 and TRBJ2-7, with D tentatively TRBD2 (6 bases). Germline CDR1 LGHNA, CDR2 YSLEER. Deletions cut 0 bases from V and 3 bases from J, with 9 bases between. The CDR3 consists of 14 residues. The CDR3 nucleotides read TGCGCCAGCAGCCAAGATCGGGGGAACTACGAGCAGTACTTC. Translation: CASSQDRGNYEQYF.

V is TRBV6-5 and J is TRBJ2-1; D is unclear. The CDR3 is 12 amino acids. V dropped 1 base and J dropped 8 bases, with 6 bases sitting between them. Looked up from germline, CDR1 is MNHEY and CDR2 is SVGAGI. The chain's CDR3 is CASSYLTDEQFF. The CDR3 coding sequence is TGTGCCAGCAGTTACTTGACCGATGAGCAGTTCTTC.

This chain links TRBV25-1 with TRBJ2-1, with D possibly being TRBD1 (5 bases). The CDR3 covers 13 residues. Trimming shortened V by 4 bases and J by 3 bases, and 7 bases separated the two germline ends. Germline values: CDR1 MGHDK, CDR2 SYGVNS. The CDR3: CASSGDSYNEQFF. The CDR3 DNA reads TGTGCCAGCAGTGGAGACAGCTACAATGAGCAGTTCTTC.

Details on this clone: This specimen includes other DNA sequences encoding the same CDR3. The genes are TRBV20-1 and TRBJ2-5, with D tentatively TRBD2 (6 bases). Trimming removed 0 bases at V and 7 bases at J, with 6 bases between. CDR1 and CDR2 from the germline V gene are DFQATT and SNEGSKA (reference sequence). The length of the CDR3 is 11 residues. CDR3 region: CSAREGGTQYF. CDR3 bases: TGCAGTGCTAGAGAGGGAGGGACCCAGTACTTC.